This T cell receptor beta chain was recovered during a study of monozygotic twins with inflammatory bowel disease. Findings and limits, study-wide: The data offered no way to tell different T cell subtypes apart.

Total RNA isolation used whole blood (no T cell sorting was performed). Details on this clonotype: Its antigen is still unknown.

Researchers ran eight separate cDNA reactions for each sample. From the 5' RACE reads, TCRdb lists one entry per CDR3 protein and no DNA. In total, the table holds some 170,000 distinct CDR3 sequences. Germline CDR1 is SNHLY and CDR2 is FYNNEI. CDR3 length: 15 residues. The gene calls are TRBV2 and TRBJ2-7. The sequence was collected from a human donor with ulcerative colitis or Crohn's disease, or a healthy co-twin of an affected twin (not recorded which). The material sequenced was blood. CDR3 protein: CASRTAGGASYEQYF.